What follows are 5 T cell receptor beta chains derived from one specimen sequenced in a study of tumor and adjacent non-tumor tissue in lung cancer. TCRbeta libraries were built with three rounds of nested PCR, modified from ARM-PCR. TCRdb re-called the multiplex PCR reads through MiXCR, storing one row per CDR3 protein. The sample lists 60,000 to 85,000 distinct CDR3 sequences, roughly 72% seen once, with 28% in the top ten. This sample's RNA came from whole unsorted tissue. The sample was lung tumor tissue. Every receptor here comes from a man in his 60s with non-small cell lung cancer.

The chain uses TRBV19 and TRBJ2-1, with a possible D match to TRBD2 (5 bases). Germline V gene data show CDR1 as LNHDA and CDR2 as SQIVND (reference sequence). The CDR3 has 15 amino acids. Trimming took off 7 bases at V and 6 bases at J, with 19 bases between the two ends. CDR3 bases: TGTGCCAGTACAAGCAGCGGCAGCTCTTGCAATGAGCAGTTCTTC. Residues: CASTSSGSSCNEQFF.

This clonotype was counted a few times. Given a much more abundant clone one base away, this may be a read error. The rearrangement uses TRBV12-3 or TRBV12-4 and TRBJ2-7, with D perhaps TRBD2 (5 bases). CDR3 length equals 11 residues. V dropped 8 bases and J dropped 2 bases, with 7 bases sitting between them. CDR3 residues: CASGETYEQYF. DNA for the CDR3: TGTGCCAGCGGGGAGACCTACGAGCAGTACTTC.

In regard to this clonotype: Being one base from a much bigger clone, this may be a read error. The V gene is TRBV7-9, the J gene TRBJ2-2; TRBD1 matches at 8 bases. The V segment lost 7 bases and the J segment 6 bases; nucleotides outside the gene matches: 1. The CDR3 length is 12 residues. Germline V lookup: CDR1 SEHNR, CDR2 FQNEAQ (reference sequence). This chain's CDR3 is CASMTGAGELFF. For the CDR3, the DNA is TGTGCCAGCATGACAGGGGCCGGGGAGCTGTTTTTT. The variable domain in full, completed from reference TRBV7-9 and TRBJ2-2, reads DTGVSQNPRHKITKRGQNVTFRCDPISEHNRLYWYRQTLGQGPEFLTYFQNEAQLEKSRLLSDRFSAERPKGSFSTLEIQRTEQGDSAMYLCASMTGAGELFFGEGSRLTVL.

This chain joins TRBV29-1 and TRBJ1-2; D remains unclear. This CDR3 spans 13 amino acids. The V gene lost 8 bases and the J gene lost 5 bases, with 18 bases spanning the gap. CDR1 is SQVTM and CDR2 is ANQGSEA in the germline V gene. The CDR3, as DNA: TGCAGCATTGGACCCGGGATATTATATGGCTACACCTTC. This codes for CSIGPGILYGYTF.

The table lists this clonotype with a count of one. A junction end diverges from the germline sequence, so it may reflect a read error. The chain combines TRBV5-1 with TRBJ2-2; D is ambiguous. The germline V gene encodes CDR1 SGHRS and CDR2 YFSETQ. The CDR3 runs 16 residues. The CDR3 DNA reads as TGCGCCAGCATCTTGAGTGGCAGTACTAACACCGGGGAGCTGTTTTTT. Amino acid sequence: CASILSGSTNTGELFF.